The T cell receptor (beta chain) described here comes from a study of T cells in localized non-small cell lung cancer. Study conclusions and caveats: Uninvolved adjacent lung showed peak T cell clonality, exceeding tumor. Heterogeneity remains possible, as sequencing covered one tumor region only. Longer overall survival was associated with a higher density of T cells in the blood. Adjacent lung was found to contain a median roughly 60 of the top 100 tumor clones.

The repertoire was sequenced with immunoSEQ multiplex PCR; TCRdb's copy has only in-frame clones and lacks some. In the table there are around 40,000 clones, 75% to 85% of which are singletons. The germline V gene encodes CDR1 KGHSH and CDR2 LQKENI. Trimming took 3 bases from V and 5 from J; bases not matched to a gene: 3. This CDR3 comprises 13 residues. A word on this clone: Its antigen is unidentified.

The sequenced sample was PBMCs, obtained before any cancer treatment. The chain uses TRBV18 and TRBJ2-7, with 8 nucleotides matching TRBD2. The TCR was taken from a man aged 40 to 70 with stage II lung adenocarcinoma. The CDR3 nucleotides are TGTGCCAGCTCACCTGGGACTAGTCACGAGCAGTACTTC. Residues: CASSPGTSHEQYF.